The TCR beta chain under discussion was sequenced for a study of beta chain features in type 1 diabetes. TCRB transcripts that were expressed got sequenced, as all of the isolated RNA had been reverse transcribed. Profiled with immunoSEQ multiplex PCR; TCRdb holds only in-frame clones, not every one. Among around 99,000 clones listed, 40% were seen once. CDR3 length equals 16 residues. The V end lost 1 base, the J end lost 4 bases, and 15 bases lay between the germline ends. From germline, CDR1 is MNHEY and CDR2 SMNVEV (reference sequence). The V and J genes are TRBV27 and TRBJ2-3, with D unclear. The source material was stem cell memory CD4+ T cells from blood. The origin of this receptor is a woman under 30 in good health. Here the CDR3 reads CASSLFPRRSPDTQYF. The DNA of the CDR3 is TGTGCCAGCAGTTTATTTCCTCGCCGTAGCCCAGATACGCAGTATTTT.